Only one count was recorded for the clone carrying this TCR beta chain. The data originate from a study of blood T cell repertoires in COVID-19. Study-wide background: The analysed material was cDNA or gDNA that came from T cells, B-cell-depleted T cells, or PBMCs.

Measured with immunoSEQ multiplex PCR; TCRdb has only the in-frame clones, and not every one. The sample lists 260,000 or so clones, around 85% occurring once. Participant reports of clinical history set cohort assignment. Recovered Cohort 3 donors showed two negative PCRs, clearance, or symptom resolution. The sequenced sample consisted of PBMCs or T cells enriched from blood (not recorded which). This clonotype originated in a woman between 45 and 60 years old who had recovered from COVID-19.

In DNA form, the CDR3 reads TGTGCCAGCCGAAGAGCGGGGCCCTCTGGGGCCAACGTCCTGACTTTC. Its protein is CASRRAGPSGANVLTF. This rearrangement joins TRBV2 to TRBJ2-6, with 7 bases aligning to TRBD2. CDR1 is SNHLY and CDR2 is FYNNEI in the germline V gene. Trimming removed 8 bases from V and 0 bases from J; junction bases left unmatched: 7. CDR3 length: 16 amino acids.